Here is one TCR beta chain with its context. Its target is unknown. This table comes from immunoSEQ multiplex PCR, and its TCRdb copy is limited to in-frame clones, with some not included. The sample shows 200,000 to 300,000 clones, 85% to 90% of them seen only once. This sample was taken from a study of Ad26.COV2.S vaccination and SARS-CoV-2 variants. Documented treatment: some 20 received Ad26.COV2.S at low or high dose, single or two shots; roughly five received placebo; per-sample allocation not given. Each sample was drawn 63 days after the first injection (of vaccine or placebo). The germline V gene has CDR1 MGHDK and CDR2 SYGVNS. This CDR3 spans 14 amino acids. V was clipped by 2 bases and J by 9 bases, with 14 bases between them. General study points: Researchers cautioned that TCR breadth and depth analyses may have underestimated total T cell responses. Vaccinated and placebo-treated recipients had similar non-spike TCR breadth.

The sample consisted of peripheral blood, taken in a trial of Ad26.COV2.S vaccine versus placebo. The source of this sequence is a person between 18 and 60 years old who received the Ad26.COV2.S COVID-19 vaccine or a placebo. The genes are TRBV25-1 and TRBJ2-1; D possibly corresponds to TRBD1 (5 bases). CDR3 coding DNA: TGTGCCAGCAGTGAAGGGGCCAGGGTAGCTGAGCAGTTCTTC. Amino acids: CASSEGARVAEQFF.